The text below deals with one T cell receptor (beta chain). No DNA is shown, since the ends of the CDR3 on it are uncertain; the CDR3 is the one TCRdb lists. Patients from Seattle were sampled longitudinally, starting during active infection. In the original analysis: Reference gene primer amplification yielded estimated nucleated cell counts. Some clones are missing from TCRdb's copy, which holds only in-frame ones; the method was immunoSEQ multiplex PCR. V, J and clone size are taken as reported in that table, and D and trimming were inferred from the DNA itself. The sample carries some 200,000 clones, about 83% recorded once. The data belong to a study of blood T cell repertoires in COVID-19. Overall study: Acute and convalescent COVID-19 samples came from the United States, Italy and Spain. T cells, B-cell-depleted T cells, or PBMCs provided the cDNA or gDNA that served as material.

The germline CDR1 and CDR2 sequences are SGHTA and FQGNSA. 14 amino acids form the CDR3, both terminal residues included. V gene TRBV7-2 combines with J gene TRBJ1-2. The sequence came from a woman in her 30s with COVID-19, enrolled during active disease. Sequencing input: peripheral blood. CDR3: CASSLVHGVGLGTF.